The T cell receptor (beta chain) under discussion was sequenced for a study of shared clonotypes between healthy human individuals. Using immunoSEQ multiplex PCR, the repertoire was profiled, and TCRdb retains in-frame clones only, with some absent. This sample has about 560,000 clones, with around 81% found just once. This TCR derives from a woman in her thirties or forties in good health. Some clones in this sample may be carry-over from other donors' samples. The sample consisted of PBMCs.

The CDR3 region is CASSPRHTYEQYF. CDR3 in DNA: TGTGCCAGTAGTCCGCGACATACCTACGAGCAGTACTTC. J is TRBJ2-7 and V is TRBV19; no firm D call. The CDR3 length is 13 residues. The ends were cut back, 5 bases at V and 2 bases at J, with 10 bases in the middle. The germline V gene encodes CDR1 LNHDA and CDR2 SQIVND (reference sequence). Together with reference TRBV19 and TRBJ2-7, the CDR3 gives the full variable domain: DGGITQSPKYLFRKEGQNVTLSCEQNLNHDAMYWYRQDPGQGLRLIYYSQIVNDFQKGDIAEGYSVSREKKESFPLTVTSAQKNPTAFYLCASSPRHTYEQYFGPGTRLTVT.